The 32 T cell receptor beta chains listed next were all sequenced from one sample in a study of tumor-infiltrating lymphocytes in primary liver carcinoma. With roughly 500 ng total RNA as template and a constant-region primer, TCR beta cDNA was made. Three nested multiplex PCR rounds of slightly modified ARM-PCR generated TCR beta libraries. Use of TRBV1-TRBV30 forward primers with a C-beta reverse primer characterized the first two PCR rounds, which lasted around 9 cycles each. A single record per CDR3 protein comes from TCRdb applying MiXCR to the multiplex PCR reads. This sample has more than 95,000 distinct CDR3 sequences, with roughly three fifths found just once. For each extraction, RNA and DNA were obtained together from around 20-30 mg of unsorted bulk tissue. Source material: liver tumor tissue from sampling region 3. The subset here: tumor region T3, left-lateral pole. These receptors were collected from a woman aged 60 to 75 with primary liver carcinoma and hepatitis B virus infection.

At least ten counts were recorded for this clonotype. This chain links TRBV6-2 or TRBV6-3 with TRBJ2-1; 7 bases fit TRBD2. Per the germline V gene, CDR1 is MNHEY and CDR2 is SVGEGT. The CDR3 length is 17 residues. The ends lost 0 bases at V and 1 base at J; junction bases unmatched: 6. The CDR3 sequence is CASSYSVGGSSYNEQFF. The CDR3 DNA sequence: TGTGCCAGCAGTTACTCTGTTGGCGGGAGTTCCTACAATGAGCAGTTCTTC.

The chain is built from TRBV5-6 and TRBJ2-7; maybe TRBD1 (7 bases). This CDR3 comprises 15 residues. Germline V gene data show CDR1 as SGHDT and CDR2 as YYEEEE. V was shortened by 2 bases and J by 9 bases, with 21 bases between the two germline ends. The CDR3 DNA sequence: TGTGCCAGCAGCTTCCGCGGGACAGCATCCTGCGGGCAGTACTTC. Translated, it gives CASSFRGTASCGQYF.

The J gene is TRBJ2-2, the V gene TRBV11-2, with 11 bases identical to TRBD2. The trim removed 8 bases at V and 7 bases at J, leaving 12 bases unmatched. The V gene's germline CDR1 is SGHAT and CDR2 FQNNGV. The CDR3 runs to 16 residues. CDR3 loop: CASGNRGLAVVGELFF. The CDR3 region has the DNA TGTGCCAGCGGCAACCGGGGACTAGCGGTAGTCGGGGAGCTGTTTTTT.

On this clonotype: Because it lacks the conserved phenylalanine or tryptophan at the end, this CDR3 is likely a read error. The DNA is left out, because the CDR3 cannot be placed on it with certainty; the CDR3 is given as TCRdb lists it. The chain joins TRBV6-1 to TRBJ1-5; TRBD1, the table's D call, lacks a check against the DNA. The germline gives CDR1 MNHNS, CDR2 SASEGT. The CDR3 totals 14 residues, both ends included. The CDR3 reads CASIPPGHNQPQHL.

Of note for this clonotype: This may be a read error, as it is one base from a much larger clone. The chain uses TRBV29-1 and TRBJ1-4, with D possibly matching TRBD1 (5 bases). Germline CDR1 is SQVTM and CDR2 is ANQGSEA. This CDR3 region has 11 residues. CDR3 residues: CNVYGGEKLFF. DNA for the CDR3: TGCAACGTTTACGGGGGTGAAAAACTGTTTTTT.

This clonotype appeared a single time. One end of the junction is discordant with germline, which a read error may explain. The chain links TRBV6-1 to TRBJ2-7; 7 bases fit TRBD2. The CDR3 consists of 15 residues. Germline V CDR1 and CDR2: MNHNS, SASEGT. The CDR3 reads CASSDPGGSAYELYF. The CDR3 DNA reads TGTGCCAGCAGTGACCCGGGAGGCTCTGCTTACGAGCTGTACTTC.

The table lists this clonotype with many counts. The V and J genes are TRBV6-6 and TRBJ1-3; D is uncertain. This CDR3 contains 17 residues. CDR1 MNHNY and CDR2 SVGAGI come from the germline V gene (reference sequence). The V and J ends lost 2 bases and 0 bases respectively, with 14 bases between them. Here the CDR3 DNA reads TGTGCCAGCAGTTACGGAGCGGACGGAAGCTCTGGAAACACCATATATTTT. Translated: CASSYGADGSSGNTIYF.

Of note for this clonotype: A read error may account for a junction end that differs from germline. This chain joins TRBV5-1 and TRBJ2-1; TRBD2 aligns across 8 bases. The CDR3 spans 18 residues. Germline CDR1 reads SGHRS; CDR2 reads YFSETQ. The CDR3 DNA is TGCGTCAGCAGCTTGACTCGGAGCGGGAGCCCCCTAGACAATGAGCAGTTCTTC. Encoded protein: CVSSLTRSGSPLDNEQFF. The full variable domain, with the rest looked up from reference TRBV5-1 and TRBJ2-1, is KAGVTQTPRYLIKTRGQQVTLSCSPISGHRSVSWYQQTPGQGLQFLFEYFSETQRNKGNFPGRFSGRQFSNSRSEMNVSTLELGDSALYLCVSSLTRSGSPLDNEQFFGPGTRLTVL.

Of note for this clonotype: A junction boundary mismatches the germline segment, possibly from a read error. The rearrangement uses TRBV11-2 and TRBJ2-3; 8 bases map to TRBD2. Germline assignment: CDR1 SGHAT and CDR2 FQNNGV. CDR3 length: 15 residues. CDR3 nucleotides: TGTGCCAACAGCTTAATGCGGGGGGACACAGATATGCTGTATTTT. This gives the protein CANSLMRGDTDMLYF.

This clonotype was detected many times. V gene TRBV29-1 combines with J gene TRBJ2-2; D is perhaps TRBD2 (5 bases). Germline CDR1 SQVTM, CDR2 ANQGSEA. This CDR3 comprises 12 residues. V lost 6 bases, J lost 3 bases, and 8 bases lay in between. The chain's CDR3 is CSVERDTGELFF. The CDR3 DNA reads TGCAGCGTCGAGAGGGACACCGGGGAGCTGTTTTTT.

This chain links TRBV11-2 with TRBJ2-1; D is possibly TRBD2 (5 bases). The CDR3 is 17 amino acids. Germline assignment: CDR1 SGHAT and CDR2 FQNNGV. With 4 bases removed from V and 13 bases from J, the gap between germline ends came to 29 bases. The CDR3 region has the DNA TGTGCCAGCAGCTCTGCTCAATCTGCGGCGGGCCCACCGGTACAGTTCTTC. Its translation is CASSSAQSAAGPPVQFF.

In its sample, this clonotype was seen a few times. A single base separates this from a much larger clone, so it may be a read error. The chain uses TRBV6-1 and TRBJ2-1; D is perhaps TRBD2 (5 bases). CDR1 and CDR2 (germline): MNHNS, SASEGT. There are 16 residues in the CDR3. The CDR3 bases are TGTGTCAGCCCTAGCAAGAAACCTACTACCTACAATGAGCAGTTCTTC. Its protein product is CVSPSKKPTTYNEQFF.

About this clonotype: The conserved phenylalanine or tryptophan is not found at the CDR3 terminus, so this likely reflects a read error. This CDR3 reads CASINGQEQETQYL. The CDR3 nucleotides read TGTGCCAGTATTAACGGACAAGAGCAAGAGACCCAGTACCTC. The rearrangement joins TRBV28 to TRBJ2-5; maybe TRBD1 (5 bases). Trimming cost V 9 bases and J 2 bases, with 16 bases left between them. The CDR3 loop spans 14 amino acids. Looked up from germline, CDR1 is MDHEN and CDR2 is SYDVKM.

On this clonotype itself: A read error may account for a junction end that differs from germline. The gene calls are TRBV11-2 and TRBJ2-1; no reliable D call. This CDR3 has 14 residues. CDR1 and CDR2 from the germline V gene are SGHAT and FQNNGV. The chain's CDR3 is CASSLDENRNEQFF. The CDR3 bases are TGCGCCAGCAGCTTAGATGAGAACCGTAATGAGCAGTTCTTC.

As concerns this clonotype: At one end, the junction sequence differs from germline, possibly due to a read error. The V gene is TRBV5-4, the J gene TRBJ2-1, with no clear D. The CDR3 has 13 residues. Germline V gene lookup returns CDR1 SGHNT and CDR2 YYREEE (reference sequence). CDR3 region: CTSSLAMSREQFF. In DNA form, the CDR3 reads TGTACCAGCAGCTTGGCGATGTCTCGCGAGCAGTTCTTC.

Comments on this clonotype: Without the conserved terminal phenylalanine or tryptophan, this CDR3 likely stems from a read error. The rearrangement links TRBV6-2 or TRBV6-3 to TRBJ2-3, with D tentatively TRBD2 (6 bases). CDR3 length equals 18 residues. Germline CDR1 MNHEY, CDR2 SVGEGT. The CDR3 region is CAGSYRDLQASFTDTQYI. The CDR3 DNA is TGTGCCGGCAGTTACCGGGACTTACAAGCGTCCTTCACAGATACGCAGTATATT.

The V gene is TRBV11-2, the J gene TRBJ2-3; tentative D call: TRBD1 (5 bases). Trimming cost V 3 bases and J 2 bases, with 12 bases left between them. This CDR3 is 15 amino acids long. Germline V CDR1 and CDR2: SGHAT, FQNNGV. CDR3 nucleotides: TGTGCCAGCAGCTTGGGGTCAGGGAACACAGATACGCAGTATTTT. Translated: CASSLGSGNTDTQYF.

This clonotype is deemed medium-sized (0.01 to 0.1%). Here the CDR3 reads CASSPGLAGLKTQYF. Here the CDR3 DNA reads TGTGCCAGCAGCCCCGGACTAGCGGGACTGAAGACCCAGTACTTC. The chain recombines TRBV11-3 with TRBJ2-5, with 12 bases identical to TRBD2. With V trimmed by 5 bases and J by 6 bases, 7 bases remained unmatched. Germline V gene lookup returns CDR1 SGHNT and CDR2 YENEEA. CDR3 length equals 15 residues.

The chain couples TRBV25-1 to TRBJ2-1; D call uncertain. V shed 4 bases and J shed 10 bases, with 11 bases lying between them. The CDR3 runs to 12 residues. CDR1 is MGHDK and CDR2 is SYGVNS in the germline V gene. DNA for the CDR3: TGTGCCAGCAGTGCAGACATTGCGGAGCAGTTCTTC. Translation: CASSADIAEQFF.

This clonotype was recorded only once. This chain joins TRBV4-1 and TRBJ1-3, with a weak D call TRBD1 (6 bases). The V gene lost 4 bases and the J gene lost 9 bases, with 22 bases spanning the gap. The germline CDR1 and CDR2 sequences are MGHRA and YSYEKL. This CDR3 is built from 16 residues. CDR3: CASSPVDSGSGSTIYF. The CDR3 DNA follows: TGCGCCAGCAGCCCCGTGGACAGCGGCTCTGGGAGCACCATATATTTT.

This clonotype was counted once. One end of the junction varies from germline; a read error may be responsible. This sequence joins TRBV11-2 and TRBJ2-1; 12 bases agree with TRBD2. The CDR3 extends over 17 amino acids. Germline CDR1 and CDR2: SGHAT and FQNNGV. CDR3 sequence (DNA): TGTGCCAGCGGCTTAGCTCAGAGACTAGCGGGAGACAATGAGCAGTTATTC. Residues: CASGLAQRLAGDNEQLF.

The chain combines TRBV5-4 with TRBJ2-1, with D perhaps being TRBD1 or TRBD2 (5 bases each). The CDR3 length is 15 residues. CDR1 is SGHNT, CDR2 YYREEE, per germline (reference sequence). This CDR3 reads CVGRLGPSIYNEQFF. In DNA form, the CDR3 reads TGTGTCGGCAGGTTGGGACCTTCAATATACAATGAGCAGTTCTTC.

This clonotype was recorded at least ten times. The V gene is TRBV29-1, the J gene TRBJ1-3; a weak D match, TRBD1 (5 bases). Trimming stripped 6 bases from V and 4 bases from J, with 7 bases between. CDR3 length: 11 residues. Germline CDR1 is SQVTM and CDR2 is ANQGSEA. CDR3 amino acids: CSVGTGNTIYF. The CDR3 DNA reads TGCAGCGTGGGGACCGGAAACACCATATATTTT.

This clonotype was detected ten times or more. The rearrangement links TRBV7-8 to TRBJ2-1; D is perhaps TRBD2 (5 bases). Germline CDR1 and CDR2: SGHVS and FQNEAQ. V was pared by 5 bases and J by 2 bases, with 16 bases between. The CDR3 extends over 16 amino acids. The CDR3 DNA reads as TGTGCCAGCAGCCCTACCCGAGGGCTCACCTACAATGAGCAGTTCTTC. Translating it yields CASSPTRGLTYNEQFF.

In regard to this clonotype: Possible read error: a much larger clone is one base away. V is TRBV28 and J is TRBJ1-1, with D tentatively TRBD1 (6 bases). The CDR3 spans 14 residues. Germline V CDR1 and CDR2: MDHEN, SYDVKM. The CDR3 sequence: CPSTWGGRDTEAFF. In DNA, the CDR3 is TGTCCCAGCACCTGGGGGGGGCGCGACACTGAAGCTTTCTTT.

Notes on this clonotype: Likely a read error: the CDR3 ends without its conserved phenylalanine or tryptophan. CDR3 DNA sequence: TGTGCCAGCAGTATCCCGGGACAGGGTAGGGCCAACGTCCTGACTTTA. Translated, it gives CASSIPGQGRANVLTL. V is TRBV28 and J is TRBJ2-6, with 9 bases identical to TRBD1. This CDR3 contains 16 residues. Germline V gene lookup returns CDR1 MDHEN and CDR2 SYDVKM. Trimming at V came to 5 bases and at J to 5 bases, leaving 7 bases not matched to a gene.

This clonotype came up many times. The rearrangement links TRBV29-1 to TRBJ2-5; a possible D gene is TRBD2 (5 bases). Trimming took 6 bases from V and 2 from J, leaving 13 bases between them. There are 13 residues in the CDR3. The V gene's germline CDR1 is SQVTM and CDR2 ANQGSEA. The CDR3 region is CSVKEARQETQYF. CDR3 bases: TGCAGCGTAAAGGAGGCTCGACAAGAGACCCAGTACTTC.

As to this clonotype: A much larger clone sits a single nucleotide away, making a read error possible. This chain links TRBV7-9 with TRBJ2-1; D gene unclear. CDR3 size: 15 residues. V lost 3 bases and J lost 10, with 19 bases in between. Germline CDR1 SEHNR, CDR2 FQNEAQ (reference sequence). This chain's CDR3 is CASSLISRHKGEQFF. In nucleotides, the CDR3 is TGTGCCAGCAGCTTGATTAGCCGTCACAAGGGCGAGCAGTTCTTC.

This clonotype was observed many times. The chain is built from TRBV7-8 and TRBJ2-1; D is perhaps TRBD1 (5 bases). The V and J ends lost 1 base and 8 bases respectively, with 21 bases between them. CDR1 SGHVS and CDR2 FQNEAQ come from the germline V gene. The CDR3 length is 17 residues. CDR3: CASSLGAWGVRWDEQFF. CDR3 DNA: TGTGCCAGCAGCTTAGGGGCCTGGGGCGTCCGATGGGATGAGCAGTTCTTC.

There are a few counts of this clonotype. Mismatch with germline at one junction end may stem from a read error. The chain has TRBV7-9 and TRBJ2-1; D gene unclear. CDR1 is SEHNR, CDR2 FQNEAQ, per germline (reference sequence). The CDR3 has 13 residues. The CDR3 spells CASVFIGDNEQIF. In nucleotides, the CDR3 is TGTGCCAGCGTCTTCATCGGAGACAATGAGCAGATCTTC.

The J gene is TRBJ2-3, the V gene TRBV29-1; 7 bases are shared with TRBD2. Germline-derived CDR1 and CDR2 are SQVTM and ANQGSEA. There are 14 residues in the CDR3. J was trimmed by 6 bases and V by 4 bases; bases with no gene match: 10. CDR3 nucleotides: TGCAGCGTTGGTGTGGGAGGGTCCAGGGATACGCAGTATTTT. This codes for CSVGVGGSRDTQYF.

This clonotype was seen a few times. This may arise from a read error, as a much more abundant clone is one base away. The genes are TRBV12-3 or TRBV12-4 and TRBJ1-5; D gene uncertain. V lost 11 bases and J 4 bases, leaving 9 bases between the germline ends. The CDR3 has 11 amino acids. The CDR3 spells CASTRNQPQHF. The CDR3 nucleotides are TGTGCCTCAACCAGGAATCAGCCCCAGCATTTT.